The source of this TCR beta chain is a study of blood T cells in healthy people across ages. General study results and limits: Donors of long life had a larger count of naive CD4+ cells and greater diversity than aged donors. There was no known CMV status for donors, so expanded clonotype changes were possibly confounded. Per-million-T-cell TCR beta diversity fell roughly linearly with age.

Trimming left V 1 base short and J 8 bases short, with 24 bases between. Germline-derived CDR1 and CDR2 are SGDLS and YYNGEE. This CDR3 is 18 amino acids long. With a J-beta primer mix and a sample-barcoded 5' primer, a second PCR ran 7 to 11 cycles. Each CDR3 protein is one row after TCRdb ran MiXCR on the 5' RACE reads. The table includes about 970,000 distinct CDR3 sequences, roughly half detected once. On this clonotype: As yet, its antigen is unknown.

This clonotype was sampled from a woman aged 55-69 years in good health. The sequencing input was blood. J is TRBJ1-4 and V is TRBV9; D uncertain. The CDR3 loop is CASSVSAPGLSLVEKLFF. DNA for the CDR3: TGTGCCAGCAGCGTATCAGCCCCGGGGTTATCTTTAGTCGAAAAACTGTTTTTT.